Sequencing of this T cell receptor (beta chain) was carried out in a study of blood T cell repertoires in COVID-19. Losses at the gene ends were 5 bases for V and 3 bases for J; bases not matched to a gene: 7. This CDR3 contains 15 residues. Germline CDR1 reads SGHRS; CDR2 reads YFSETQ. Grouping used clinical history reported by participants in a survey and questionnaire. For recovered donors of Cohort 3, there were two negative PCRs, clearance, or symptom resolution. Per the authors' pipeline: How many nucleated cells were present was estimated from reference gene primer amplification. The table came from immunoSEQ multiplex PCR; TCRdb's copy has only in-frame clones and leaves some out. V, J and clone size are those of that table, while D and trimming were read from the DNA. This table has 250,000 to 400,000 clones, about nine tenths appearing once.

The receptor was isolated from a man aged 55 to 70 who had recovered from COVID-19. The sequencing sample was made of PBMCs or T cells enriched from blood (not recorded which). V usage is TRBV5-1 and J usage is TRBJ1-2; 10 bases align to TRBD1. The CDR3 region is CASSGQGVRDYGYTF. CDR3 nucleotide sequence: TGCGCCAGCAGTGGACAGGGGGTTCGGGACTATGGCTACACCTTC.